The 28 T cell receptor beta chains given below trace back to one sample, sequenced in a study of identical twins. TCRdb reprocessed the 5' RACE reads with MiXCR, giving one entry per CDR3 protein. The sample includes 500,000 or so distinct CDR3 sequences, more than 13% seen only once; the top ten take 0.98%. Separately, the same data were catalogued under a study of yellow fever vaccine responses in identical twins.

The specimen was CD4+ T cells sorted from blood. The origin of the receptors is a woman aged 18-29 years in good health.

There are a few counts of this clonotype. This chain links TRBV15 with TRBJ2-7; TRBD1 or TRBD2 may be the D gene (5 bases each). V lost 5 bases, J lost 2 bases, and 13 bases lay in between. This CDR3 contains 14 residues. CDR1 is LNHNV, CDR2 YYDKDF, per germline (reference sequence). Written as DNA, the CDR3 is TGTGCCACCAGCTTTCGGGACGGACCCTACGAGCAGTACTTC. Amino acids: CATSFRDGPYEQYF. Full variable domain (outside the CDR3, taken from reference TRBV15 and TRBJ2-7): DAMVIQNPRYQVTQFGKPVTLSCSQTLNHNVMYWYQQKSSQAPKLLFHYYDKDFNNEADTPDNFQSRRPNTSFCFLDIRSPGLGDTAMYLCATSFRDGPYEQYFGPGTRLTVT.

The J gene is TRBJ2-2, the V gene TRBV12-3 or TRBV12-4; D might be TRBD1 or TRBD2, each matching 5 bases. The CDR3 has 12 residues. Trimming left V 5 bases short and J 9 bases short, with 10 bases between. CDR3 in DNA: TGTGCCAGCAGTCCGGGACCGCGGGAGCTGTTTTTT. As protein: CASSPGPRELFF.

This clonotype was counted only a few times. The chain couples TRBV20-1 to TRBJ2-7; 8 positions match TRBD2. Germline V lookup: CDR1 DFQATT, CDR2 SNEGSKA (reference sequence). The CDR3 spans 18 residues. Unmatched junction bases numbered 17, after V lost 0 bases and J lost 4 bases. Written as DNA, the CDR3 is TGCAGTGCTAGAGAACCCCGTCGGTCTCGGGAGGGCGTTTACGAGCAGTACTTC. Amino acids: CSAREPRRSREGVYEQYF.

The rearrangement links TRBV20-1 to TRBJ2-1, with a weak D call TRBD1 (5 bases). V was clipped by 1 base and J by 4 bases, with 8 bases between them. The CDR3 totals 13 residues. CDR1 DFQATT and CDR2 SNEGSKA come from the germline V gene (reference sequence). The CDR3 is CSARGDSYNEQFF. The CDR3 nucleotides are TGCAGTGCTAGAGGCGACAGTTACAATGAGCAGTTCTTC.

The chain combines TRBV3-1 with TRBJ2-2, with 8 bases lining up with TRBD1. Per the germline V gene, CDR1 is LGHDT and CDR2 is YNNKEL (reference sequence). V was clipped by 3 bases and J by 4 bases; unmatched bases: 1. The CDR3 has 14 residues. CDR3 DNA sequence: TGTGCCAGCAGCCAGGACAGGGCCACCGGGGAGCTGTTTTTT. This codes for CASSQDRATGELFF.

The genes are TRBV23-1 and TRBJ2-3; TRBD2 matches 10 bases. TRBV23-1 is annotated as an ORF whose role is uncertain. The V segment lost 7 bases and the J segment 0 bases; nucleotides outside the gene matches: 13. This CDR3 has 18 residues. CDR3 DNA sequence: TGCGCCAGCAATAGTGGCAAGCGGGGGGGGGCTAGCACAGATACGCAGTATTTT. Encoded protein: CASNSGKRGGASTDTQYF.

The genes are TRBV7-2 and TRBJ2-7; the D gene is possibly TRBD1 (5 bases). From germline, CDR1 is SGHTA and CDR2 FQGNSA. Trimming cost V 0 bases and J 6 bases, with 12 bases left between them. The CDR3 is 14 amino acids. DNA of the CDR3: TGTGCCAGCAGCTTAGCTGGGGCGGCTATCGAGCAGTACTTC. Amino acids: CASSLAGAAIEQYF.

This clonotype was picked up a small number of times. J is TRBJ2-7 and V is TRBV7-9; 8 bases map to TRBD1. Trimming at V came to 3 bases and at J to 4 bases, leaving 5 bases not matched to a gene. Germline loops: CDR1 SEHNR, CDR2 FQNEAQ (reference sequence). The CDR3 sequence is 14 residues long. This CDR3 reads CASSFDRGAYEQYF. The CDR3 bases are TGTGCCAGCAGCTTCGACAGGGGTGCGTACGAGCAGTACTTC. The full variable domain, its missing parts supplied by reference TRBV7-9 and TRBJ2-7, is DTGVSQNPRHKITKRGQNVTFRCDPISEHNRLYWYRQTLGQGPEFLTYFQNEAQLEKSRLLSDRFSAERPKGSFSTLEIQRTEQGDSAMYLCASSFDRGAYEQYFGPGTRLTVT.

This clonotype turned up a few times. This chain links TRBV24-1 with TRBJ1-2; a possible D gene is TRBD1 (6 bases). There are 16 residues in the CDR3. V was cut by 2 bases and J by 4 bases, with 16 bases left in between. Germline V gene lookup returns CDR1 KGHDR and CDR2 SFDVKD. CDR3 loop: CATSDSRGTGRYGYTF. The CDR3 nucleotides are TGTGCCACCAGTGATTCGAGGGGGACGGGACGCTATGGCTACACCTTC.

This clonotype occurred a few times. The rearrangement joins TRBV27 to TRBJ2-7, with D unclear. CDR3 length: 15 amino acids. Germline assignment: CDR1 MNHEY and CDR2 SMNVEV (reference sequence). The V end lost 3 bases, the J end lost 0 bases, and 12 bases lay between the germline ends. For the CDR3, the DNA is TGTGCCAGCAGTTTTTACGGTATGGACTCCTACGAGCAGTACTTC. Amino acids: CASSFYGMDSYEQYF.

The rearrangement uses TRBV18 and TRBJ2-5; no firm D call. The CDR3 has 14 amino acids. Germline CDR1 reads KGHSH; CDR2 reads LQKENI. V was clipped by 2 bases and J by 5 bases, with 12 bases between them. The CDR3 coding sequence is TGTGCCAGCTCACCAAAACAATTGATGGAGACCCAGTACTTC. It specifies CASSPKQLMETQYF.

The V gene is TRBV5-1, the J gene TRBJ2-3; TRBD2 matches at 7 bases. Per germline, CDR1 SGHRS and CDR2 YFSETQ. V gave up 1 base and J gave up 3 bases; unmatched junction bases: 5. There are 15 residues in the CDR3. Here the CDR3 DNA reads TGCGCCAGCAGCTTGATCACCGGGGGGACAGATACGCAGTATTTT. Translating it yields CASSLITGGTDTQYF.

This clonotype came up many times. The chain carries TRBV2 and TRBJ2-1; D is uncertain. The CDR3 totals 10 residues. From germline, CDR1 is SNHLY and CDR2 FYNNEI. V lost 9 bases and J 6 bases, leaving 6 bases between the germline ends. The CDR3 region is CASGVNEQFF. CDR3 bases: TGTGCCAGTGGGGTCAATGAGCAGTTCTTC.

The sample holds a few counts of this clonotype. The rearrangement joins TRBV24-1 to TRBJ1-5; possibly TRBD1 for D (6 bases). The CDR3 spans 14 residues. Trimming removed 3 bases from V and 6 bases from J, with 11 bases in between. The V gene's germline CDR1 is KGHDR and CDR2 SFDVKD. DNA for the CDR3: TGTGCCACCAGTGATCCAGGGGCCGGTCAGCCCCAGCATTTT. Protein: CATSDPGAGQPQHF.

A remark on this clonotype: This may be a read error, as it is one base from a much larger clone. The DNA for the CDR3 is TGCAGTGCTAACCCCTTGGACACAGATACGCAGTATTTT. Protein sequence: CSANPLDTDTQYF. The chain carries TRBV20-1 and TRBJ2-3; D ambiguous. Trimming stripped 4 bases from V and 2 bases from J, with 10 bases between. CDR3 length equals 13 residues. CDR1 and CDR2 (germline): DFQATT, SNEGSKA (reference sequence).

The rearrangement links TRBV6-2 or TRBV6-3 to TRBJ2-4, with 9 bases fitting TRBD2. Per germline, CDR1 MNHEY and CDR2 SVGEGT. CDR3 length: 15 amino acids. Losses at the gene ends were 5 bases for V and 8 bases for J; bases not matched to a gene: 10. In DNA form, the CDR3 reads TGTGCCAGCAGTGATCGATTAGCGGGAGTCTACATTCAGTACTTC. This encodes CASSDRLAGVYIQYF.

The chain carries TRBV5-4 and TRBJ1-4; TRBD1 is a possible D gene (6 bases). CDR1 and CDR2 (germline): SGHNT, YYREEE (reference sequence). Trimming shortened V by 2 bases and J by 8 bases, and 13 bases separated the two germline ends. The CDR3 consists of 14 residues. CDR3 residues: CASSLKQGGEKLFF. CDR3 in DNA: TGTGCCAGCAGCTTAAAACAGGGAGGGGAAAAACTGTTTTTT.

This clonotype was seen many times. The chain is built from TRBV5-1 and TRBJ2-7; possibly TRBD1 or TRBD2 for D (5 bases each). The V end was cut by 0 bases, the J end by 4 bases, with 11 bases between. The CDR3 covers 14 residues. Germline V gene data show CDR1 as SGHRS and CDR2 as YFSETQ. DNA of the CDR3: TGCGCCAGCAGCTTGGACGGGGCAGGGTACGAGCAGTACTTC. It encodes CASSLDGAGYEQYF.

A few counts support this clonotype. V and J are TRBV30 and TRBJ2-1; 10 nucleotides agree with TRBD2. J lost 5 bases, V lost 4 bases, and 5 bases had no gene match. This CDR3 is 14 amino acids long. From germline, CDR1 is GTSNPN and CDR2 SVGIG (reference sequence). The CDR3 loop reads CAWTTLAGDNEQFF. The CDR3 DNA is TGTGCCTGGACCACGCTAGCGGGGGACAATGAGCAGTTCTTC.

This clonotype has just a few counts. The chain carries TRBV28 and TRBJ2-5, with D unresolved. V was pared by 6 bases and J by 0 bases, with 14 bases between. The CDR3 is made up of 15 amino acids. Germline-derived CDR1 and CDR2 are MDHEN and SYDVKM. CDR3 bases: TGTGCCAGCAGCCCTGTAGACTCGTACCAAGAGACCCAGTACTTC. Amino acids: CASSPVDSYQETQYF.

This clonotype was counted many times. The chain employs TRBV20-1 and TRBJ2-5, with D perhaps given as TRBD1 or TRBD2 (5 bases each). Germline V CDR1 and CDR2: DFQATT, SNEGSKA (reference sequence). CDR3 size: 13 residues. V was clipped by 6 bases and J by 2 bases, with 13 bases between them. CDR3: CSASDSGQETQYF. CDR3 DNA: TGCAGTGCCTCAGACAGCGGTCAAGAGACCCAGTACTTC.

This clonotype was seen only a few times. The rearrangement uses TRBV5-1 and TRBJ2-5; D is possibly TRBD1 (6 bases). V was cut by 4 bases and J by 1 base, with 14 bases left in between. Germline assignment: CDR1 SGHRS and CDR2 YFSETQ. CDR3 length: 15 amino acids. This chain's CDR3 is CASSARTVSQETQYF. The CDR3, as DNA: TGCGCCAGCAGCGCCCGGACAGTCTCCCAAGAGACCCAGTACTTC. The full variable domain, rest sourced from reference TRBV5-1 and TRBJ2-5, is KAGVTQTPRYLIKTRGQQVTLSCSPISGHRSVSWYQQTPGQGLQFLFEYFSETQRNKGNFPGRFSGRQFSNSRSEMNVSTLELGDSALYLCASSARTVSQETQYFGPGTRLLVL.

There are many counts of this clonotype. The V and J genes are TRBV20-1 and TRBJ2-1; 11 nucleotides agree with TRBD2. Unmatched junction bases numbered 7, after V lost 3 bases and J lost 3 bases. This CDR3 is built from 16 residues. The germline CDR1 and CDR2 sequences are DFQATT and SNEGSKA (reference sequence). The CDR3 is CSARWLAGGHYNEQFF. The CDR3 coding sequence is TGCAGTGCTAGGTGGCTAGCGGGAGGCCACTACAATGAGCAGTTCTTC.

This clonotype came up a few times. This chain links TRBV14 with TRBJ2-1; D not resolved. Germline loops: CDR1 SGHDN, CDR2 FVKESK. With 0 bases removed from V and 5 bases from J, the gap between germline ends came to 23 bases. The CDR3 covers 19 residues. CDR3 sequence (DNA): TGTGCCAGCAGCCAAGAACAGAGTAAATTACCCCCTTTCAACAATGAGCAGTTCTTC. Translation: CASSQEQSKLPPFNNEQFF.

This clonotype was observed a few times. The chain uses TRBV7-3 and TRBJ2-1, with TRBD1 identical over 12 bases. V shed 5 bases and J 4 bases; nucleotides not matched to a gene: 9. CDR1 is SGHTA and CDR2 is FQGTGA in the germline V gene. The CDR3 has 17 amino acids. CDR3 coding DNA: TGTGCCAGCAGCCCCCGGGACAGGGGGCCGGATTACAATGAGCAGTTCTTC. Protein product: CASSPRDRGPDYNEQFF.

This clonotype was seen a few times. The CDR3 sequence is CASSLVGEPRETQYF. CDR3 nucleotide sequence: TGTGCCAGCAGCTTAGTGGGGGAACCAAGAGAGACCCAGTACTTC. The V call is TRBV11-2, the J call TRBJ2-5; TRBD1 or TRBD2 may be the D gene (5 bases each). The CDR3 has 15 residues. CDR1 and CDR2 (germline): SGHAT, FQNNGV. V lost 1 base and J 4 bases, leaving 13 bases between the germline ends.

The chain employs TRBV12-3 or TRBV12-4 and TRBJ2-5, with TRBD2 matching over 9 bases. V dropped 5 bases and J dropped 2; count of bases not matched to a gene: 21. The CDR3 length is 20 residues. The DNA for the CDR3 is TGTGCCAGCAGTCCTACCAGGGCTAGCGGGACCTTAACCTTACAAGAGACCCAGTACTTC. Its protein is CASSPTRASGTLTLQETQYF.

The gene calls are TRBV5-1 and TRBJ1-1; D unresolved. V gave up 0 bases and J gave up 5 bases, with 8 bases separating them. The CDR3 sequence is 13 residues long. CDR1 and CDR2 from the germline V gene are SGHRS and YFSETQ. CDR3 in DNA: TGCGCCAGCAGCTTGGGGACCGAGACTGAAGCTTTCTTT. Translating gives CASSLGTETEAFF.